Below, 26 T cell receptor beta chains from the same sample are listed, as sequenced in a study of blood T cell repertoires in COVID-19. Sequencing used immunoSEQ multiplex PCR; TCRdb keeps in-frame clones, though not all of them. The table lists around 120,000 clones, around 86% of them singletons, with around 9.8% in the top ten. Sequenced sample: peripheral blood. These receptors originate from a man in his forties or fifties with active or convalescent COVID-19.

This clone was seen more than once but under ten times. The gene calls are TRBV4-1 and TRBJ2-2; D ambiguous. The length of the CDR3 is 13 residues. The V end lost 0 bases, the J end lost 6 bases, and 5 bases lay between the germline ends. Germline lookup yields CDR1 MGHRA and CDR2 YSYEKL. CDR3 DNA sequence: TGCGCCAGCAGCCAAGAACAGTCCGGGGAGCTGTTTTTT. It is translated as CASSQEQSGELFF.

This chain uses TRBV3-1 (or the pseudogene TRBV3-2) with TRBJ2-7; TRBD2 agrees at 10 bases. J gave up 1 base and V 0 bases, and 6 bases lay outside the gene matches. The CDR3 is made up of 17 amino acids. The V gene's germline CDR1 is LGHDT and CDR2 YNNKEL (reference sequence). CDR3 residues: CASSQDTHSGGSYEQYF. The DNA for the CDR3 is TGTGCCAGCAGCCAAGACACCCATAGCGGGGGGTCCTACGAGCAGTACTTC.

The V call is TRBV2, the J call TRBJ2-1; 9 nucleotides agree with TRBD1. Germline trimming cut 4 bases from V and 9 bases from J; bases unmatched to any gene: 13. The germline V gene has CDR1 SNHLY and CDR2 FYNNEI. The CDR3 consists of 16 residues. CDR3 bases: TGTGCCAGCAGTGTTAAGAGGGGGACAGGGACGGGTGAGCAGTTCTTC. It codes for CASSVKRGTGTGEQFF.

The gene calls are TRBV5-6 and TRBJ1-4; TRBD1 is a possible D gene (5 bases). CDR3 length: 15 residues. V lost 4 bases and J lost 2, with 12 bases in between. Germline-derived CDR1 and CDR2 are SGHDT and YYEEEE. CDR3 in DNA: TGTGCCAGCAGCCGAAACAGGCTGACTAATGAAAAACTGTTTTTT. This encodes CASSRNRLTNEKLFF. The full variable domain, rest sourced from reference TRBV5-6 and TRBJ1-4, is DAGVTQSPTHLIKTRGQQVTLRCSPKSGHDTVSWYQQALGQGPQFIFQYYEEEERQRGNFPDRFSGHQFPNYSSELNVNALLLGDSALYLCASSRNRLTNEKLFFGSGTQLSVL.

The rearrangement links TRBV18 to TRBJ1-5; possible D gene TRBD1, 6 bases. Germline CDR1 reads KGHSH; CDR2 reads LQKENI. V was cut by 3 bases and J by 4 bases, with 16 bases left in between. The CDR3 contains 16 residues. CDR3 sequence (DNA): TGTGCCAGCTCACCTCAGGGGCAGGGCGCAAATCAGCCCCAGCATTTT. Translation: CASSPQGQGANQPQHF.

V is TRBV18 and J is TRBJ1-1; possibly TRBD1 for D (5 bases). The germline CDR1 and CDR2 sequences are KGHSH and LQKENI. CDR3 length: 13 amino acids. Trimming pared 2 bases from V and 8 bases from J, leaving 12 bases between. CDR3 region: CASSPIQAGEAFF. The CDR3 bases are TGTGCCAGCTCACCAATACAGGCAGGGGAAGCTTTCTTT. The whole variable domain, remainder taken from reference TRBV18 and TRBJ1-1, is NAGVMQNPRHLVRRRGQEARLRCSPMKGHSHVYWYRQLPEEGLKFMVYLQKENIIDESGMPKERFSAEFPKEGPSILRIQQVVRGDSAAYFCASSPIQAGEAFFGQGTRLTVV.

The V and J genes are TRBV14 and TRBJ2-5; TRBD1 matches 12 bases. The V segment lost 0 bases and the J segment 5 bases; nucleotides outside the gene matches: 13. The length of the CDR3 is 19 residues. Germline CDR1 and CDR2: SGHDN and FVKESK. CDR3 in amino acids: CASSQDRGQGAARLETQYF. The CDR3 nucleotides are TGTGCCAGCAGCCAAGATAGGGGACAGGGGGCTGCTAGACTCGAGACCCAGTACTTC.

The CDR3 nucleotides read TGTGCCAGCCGAACGGACAGCTCCGGTTCACCCCTCCACTTT. Its protein is CASRTDSSGSPLHF. The gene calls are TRBV2 and TRBJ1-6, with D maybe TRBD1 (6 bases). Germline V CDR1 and CDR2: SNHLY, FYNNEI. The ends were cut back, 8 bases at V and 9 bases at J, with 17 bases in the middle. This CDR3 has 14 residues.

The chain has TRBV5-5 and TRBJ2-1; D is possibly TRBD1 (5 bases). Trimming stripped 0 bases from V and 9 bases from J, with 16 bases between. Germline V gives CDR1 SGHKS, CDR2 YYEKEE (reference sequence). This CDR3 region has 15 residues. The CDR3 nucleotides are TGTGCCAGCAGCTTGGAAGGGGTAGGGTTGAGTGAGCAGTTCTTC. Its translation: CASSLEGVGLSEQFF.

This chain links TRBV10-3 with TRBJ2-3; 13 positions match TRBD2. After removal of 2 bases from V and 1 base from J, the junction contained 0 bases not matched to a gene. This CDR3 spans 16 amino acids. CDR1 and CDR2 (germline): ENHRY, SYGVKD. CDR3 nucleotide sequence: TGTGCCATCAGTGAGGGACTAGCGGGAGGCACAGATACGCAGTATTTT. It codes for CAISEGLAGGTDTQYF.

V and J are TRBV7-9 and TRBJ2-7; no clear D gene. The V gene's germline CDR1 is SEHNR and CDR2 FQNEAQ (reference sequence). The ends were cut back, 5 bases at V and 3 bases at J, with 8 bases in the middle. The CDR3 runs to 12 residues. CDR3 nucleotide sequence: TGTGCCAGCAGCCCCGGCGGCTACGAGCAGTACTTC. Protein: CASSPGGYEQYF.

V is TRBV2 and J is TRBJ1-5; D gene uncertain. V lost 6 bases and J lost 2, with 8 bases in between. Germline V gene sequence: CDR1 SNHLY, CDR2 FYNNEI. This CDR3 comprises 13 residues. CDR3 nucleotide sequence: TGTGCCAGCAGATGGGAGGGCAATCAGCCCCAGCATTTT. Protein: CASRWEGNQPQHF. The variable domain in full, completed from reference TRBV2 and TRBJ1-5, reads EPEVTQTPSHQVTQMGQEVILRCVPISNHLYFYWYRQILGQKVEFLVSFYNNEISEKSEIFDDQFSVERPDGSNFTLKIRSTKLEDSAMYFCASRWEGNQPQHFGDGTRLSIL.

The V gene is TRBV11-3, the J gene TRBJ2-1, with D maybe TRBD2 (6 bases). CDR3 size: 11 residues. V shed 5 bases and J shed 7 bases, with 6 bases lying between them. The germline V gene has CDR1 SGHNT and CDR2 YENEEA. CDR3 DNA: TGTGCCAGCAGCCGGGGGAATGAGCAGTTCTTC. Protein sequence: CASSRGNEQFF.

This chain uses TRBV3-1 (or the pseudogene TRBV3-2) with TRBJ1-2; D is perhaps TRBD1 (5 bases). The CDR3 sequence is 13 residues long. The V end lost 4 bases, the J end lost 8 bases, and 14 bases lay between the germline ends. Germline CDR1 is LGHDT and CDR2 is YNNKEL (reference sequence). The CDR3 nucleotides are TGTGCCAGCAGCCCCGGCGGGGGGAAAGGCTACACCTTC. Protein: CASSPGGGKGYTF.

This chain links TRBV4-1 with TRBJ2-1, with 9 bases aligning to TRBD2. This CDR3 has 19 residues. The J segment lost 4 bases and the V segment lost 0 bases, leaving 13 bases of the junction unmatched. In germline, CDR1 is MGHRA, CDR2 YSYEKL. The CDR3 coding sequence is TGCGCCAGCAGCCAAGATGCGTTTGATAGCGGGGGCGTGTACAATGAGCAGTTCTTC. It codes for CASSQDAFDSGGVYNEQFF.

The chain employs TRBV19 and TRBJ2-7; TRBD1 agrees at 7 bases. The V segment lost 5 bases and the J segment 1 base; nucleotides outside the gene matches: 8. Germline V CDR1 and CDR2: LNHDA, SQIVND (reference sequence). The CDR3 is 15 residues long. The CDR3 protein is CASSADRVGSYEQYF. The CDR3 DNA follows: TGTGCCAGTAGTGCCGACAGGGTAGGATCCTACGAGCAGTACTTC.

The chain employs TRBV3-1 (or the pseudogene TRBV3-2) and TRBJ2-6; D is undetermined. V lost 5 bases to trimming and J lost 8 bases, with 7 bases between them. CDR1 and CDR2 (germline): LGHDT, YNNKEL (reference sequence). The CDR3 sequence is 12 residues long. The CDR3 bases are TGTGCCAGCAGCAAACTCCCCAACGTCCTGACTTTC. Protein product: CASSKLPNVLTF.

The table lists this clone with a few counts. The rearrangement uses TRBV28 and TRBJ1-6; D perhaps matches TRBD1 (6 bases). The V gene's germline CDR1 is MDHEN and CDR2 SYDVKM. Trimming took off 7 bases at V and 9 bases at J, with 19 bases between the two ends. CDR3 length: 15 amino acids. CDR3 sequence: CASNSGQGPSSPLHF. In DNA, the CDR3 is TGTGCCAGCAATTCTGGGCAGGGGCCTTCTTCACCCCTCCACTTT.

The chain combines TRBV2 with TRBJ1-5; 10 bases align to TRBD1. The CDR3 has 15 residues. Unmatched junction bases numbered 6, after V lost 5 bases and J lost 5 bases. Germline lookup yields CDR1 SNHLY and CDR2 FYNNEI. Here the CDR3 DNA reads TGTGCCAGCAGTACCATGGGACAGGGGTATCAGCCCCAGCATTTT. Protein sequence: CASSTMGQGYQPQHF.

This clone was recorded a few times. V gene TRBV25-1 combines with J gene TRBJ1-2; weak D call: TRBD1 (6 bases). Trimming took off 8 bases at V and 4 bases at J, with 23 bases between the two ends. Germline CDR1 reads MGHDK; CDR2 reads SYGVNS. The CDR3 runs 16 residues. The chain's CDR3 is CASQKGGAPGLYGYTF. The CDR3 DNA reads as TGTGCCAGCCAAAAGGGGGGGGCGCCAGGACTCTATGGCTACACCTTC.

This clone has a handful of counts. The gene calls are TRBV18 and TRBJ2-7, with D maybe TRBD1 (5 bases). This CDR3 contains 14 residues. V gave up 5 bases and J gave up 2 bases, with 13 bases separating them. Germline V gene data show CDR1 as KGHSH and CDR2 as LQKENI. CDR3 sequence: CASSDDRVAYEQYF. In DNA, the CDR3 is TGTGCCAGCTCAGATGACAGAGTGGCCTACGAGCAGTACTTC.

The chain recombines TRBV4-2 with TRBJ1-4; 9 positions match TRBD1. In germline, CDR1 is LGHNA, CDR2 YNFKEQ. The V segment lost 8 bases and the J segment 7 bases; nucleotides outside the gene matches: 5. This CDR3 region has 13 residues. The DNA of the CDR3 is TGTGCCAGCGTGGACAGGGGAGGTGAAAAACTGTTTTTT. Translated, it gives CASVDRGGEKLFF.

This chain uses TRBV7-9 with TRBJ1-1; D is unresolved. Deletions cut 6 bases from V and 5 bases from J, with 7 bases between. Looked up from germline, CDR1 is SEHNR and CDR2 is FQNEAQ (reference sequence). The CDR3 is 11 amino acids. CDR3 residues: CASSVETEAFF. As DNA, the CDR3 is TGTGCCAGCAGTGTTGAGACTGAAGCTTTCTTT.

V is TRBV7-2 and J is TRBJ1-5; D is unresolved. CDR3 size: 15 residues. The germline V gene encodes CDR1 SGHTA and CDR2 FQGNSA. The V gene lost 2 bases and the J gene lost 0 bases, with 8 bases spanning the gap. The CDR3 protein is CASSLRRNSNQPQHF. For the CDR3, the DNA is TGTGCCAGCAGCTTAAGGAGGAATAGCAATCAGCCCCAGCATTTT.

V and J are TRBV11-2 and TRBJ1-1, with D possibly TRBD1 on 5 matching bases. V dropped 3 bases and J dropped 5 bases, with 10 bases sitting between them. Germline CDR1 SGHAT, CDR2 FQNNGV. The CDR3 has 13 amino acids. In DNA, the CDR3 is TGTGCCAGCAGCTTGGTCGGGGGTACTGAAGCTTTCTTT. Amino acids: CASSLVGGTEAFF. Looking up the rest from reference TRBV11-2 and TRBJ1-1 gives the full variable domain: EAGVAQSPRYKIIEKRQSVAFWCNPISGHATLYWYQQILGQGPKLLIQFQNNGVVDDSQLPKDRFSAERLKGVDSTLKIQPAKLEDSAVYLCASSLVGGTEAFFGQGTRLTVV.

The rearrangement links TRBV10-1 to TRBJ2-7; D is perhaps TRBD2 (6 bases). V was pared by 6 bases and J by 6 bases, with 15 bases between. CDR3 length: 13 residues. Per the germline V gene, CDR1 is WNHNN and CDR2 is SYGVQD (reference sequence). CDR3 sequence (DNA): TGCGCCAGCAGCCCTCGACTAGGATCCGAGCAGTACTTC. Translated, it gives CASSPRLGSEQYF.